These T cell receptor beta chains were read from a single sample in a study of blood T cell repertoires in COVID-19. TCRdb keeps only in-frame clones here, not all; method: immunoSEQ multiplex PCR. The sample shows 250,000 or so clones, 80% to 90% of them seen only once. The source material was PBMCs or T cells enriched from blood (not recorded which). Source of these receptors: a woman in her thirties or forties who had been exposed to COVID-19. CDR3s include the opening cysteine and the closing phenylalanine or tryptophan. Each record gives: clone size, V gene, CDR3 length, CDR3 protein. The listing skips clone size in some rows; elsewhere it reads once, few, many or a size class.

- | TRBV5-1 | 13 | CASSLENSEKLFF
- | TRBV24-1 | 13 | CATSEDTRQPQHF
- | TRBV15 | 13 | CATSRLAGDEQFF
- | TRBV12-2 | 17 | CASRFIQGKTNTGELFF
- | TRBV28 | 15 | CASSFSGQGNHEQYF
- | TRBV27 | 14 | CASSLNRGQETQYF
- | TRBV15 | 15 | CATSRDREGGNTIYF
- | TRBV18 | 14 | CASSPGQGNTEAFF
- | TRBV11-2 | 16 | CASSPVTGRITGELFF
- | TRBV12-3/TRBV12-4 | 12 | CASSTTGYEAFF
- | TRBV3-1/TRBV3-2 | 13 | CASSQVAGNEQFF
few | TRBV6-5 | 14 | CASSYSGQGWGYTF
- | TRBV19 | 16 | CASISPRQGHTGELFF
few | TRBV19 | 15 | CASSIVAEYNSPLHF
- | TRBV15 | 16 | CATSRDRGRANYGYTF
- | TRBV5-8 | 16 | CASSLVLGAGNTEAFF
few | TRBV28 | 16 | CASSTQTTGRLHGYTF
- | TRBV28 | 13 | CATAAPRQETQYF
- | TRBV5-4 | 15 | CASSGTVGIAGELFF
- | TRBV18 | 18 | CASSPKQSFTHNSSPLHF
- | TRBV10-3 | 13 | CAIGKDRPYGYTF
- | TRBV6-2/TRBV6-3 | 15 | CASSYSNRGSYGYTF
- | TRBV5-1 | 15 | CASSLSGAVDYGYTF
few | TRBV13 | 17 | CASSAEGLAGVTGELFF
- | TRBV28 | 17 | CASSPIGAEWLDTEAFF